These 15 T cell receptor beta chains share one sample of origin, sequenced in a study of beta chain features in type 1 diabetes. Study-wide results and limits: When Type 1 diabetes patients were examined, their TCRB CDR3s proved moderately but significantly shorter in all four CD4+ subsets.

Sequenced material consisted of expressed TCRB transcripts (all of the isolated RNA was reverse transcribed). The assay was immunoSEQ multiplex PCR, and TCRdb's table has in-frame clones only and misses some. The sample shows 150,000 to 180,000 clones, under 13% of them seen only once. Antigen specificity for these receptors is unknown. Input material: central memory CD4+ T cells from blood. These TCRs come from a man in his thirties or forties with type 1 diabetes.

The chain combines TRBV5-1 with TRBJ2-1; TRBD1 aligns across 10 bases. In germline, CDR1 is SGHRS, CDR2 YFSETQ. V gave up 4 bases and J gave up 8 bases; unmatched junction bases: 3. The CDR3 consists of 13 residues. As DNA, the CDR3 is TGCGCCAGCAGCGGGGACAGGGGCGATGAGCAGTTCTTC. Amino acids: CASSGDRGDEQFF. Full variable domain (remainder filled in from reference TRBV5-1 and TRBJ2-1): KAGVTQTPRYLIKTRGQQVTLSCSPISGHRSVSWYQQTPGQGLQFLFEYFSETQRNKGNFPGRFSGRQFSNSRSEMNVSTLELGDSALYLCASSGDRGDEQFFGPGTRLTVL.

This clone was found a few times. The chain is built from TRBV2 and TRBJ1-1, with 10 bases lining up with TRBD1. The junction had 7 bases not matched to a gene; V was cut back by 5 bases and J by 4 bases. CDR3 length equals 15 residues. The germline V gene encodes CDR1 SNHLY and CDR2 FYNNEI. The CDR3: CASSLLRDRGTEAFF. CDR3 in DNA: TGTGCCAGCAGTCTCCTGAGGGACAGGGGCACTGAAGCTTTCTTT.

This clone has a handful of counts. The chain uses TRBV28 and TRBJ1-1; no clear D gene. CDR1 is MDHEN and CDR2 is SYDVKM in the germline V gene. Trimming removed 2 bases from V and 12 bases from J, with 10 bases in between. There are 11 residues in the CDR3. This CDR3 reads CASSLRERTFF. CDR3 coding DNA: TGTGCCAGCAGTTTAAGGGAGCGGACTTTCTTT.

In this sample, this clone turned up a few times. The CDR3 coding sequence is TGTGCCAGCTCGCTGGGACTAGCGGGTTCCTACGAGCAGTACTTC. Translating it yields CASSLGLAGSYEQYF. This chain links TRBV18 with TRBJ2-7; 12 nucleotides line up with TRBD2. J was trimmed by 1 base and V by 6 bases; bases with no gene match: 4. Germline V lookup: CDR1 KGHSH, CDR2 LQKENI. The CDR3 totals 15 residues.

The V and J genes are TRBV4-2 and TRBJ2-7; TRBD2 aligns across 16 bases. This CDR3 is 17 amino acids long. V gave up 0 bases and J gave up 6 bases; unmatched junction bases: 5. The germline V gene encodes CDR1 LGHNA and CDR2 YNFKEQ. This CDR3 is CASSQDKGTSGRAEQYF. In DNA form, the CDR3 reads TGTGCCAGCAGCCAAGATAAGGGGACTAGCGGGAGGGCCGAGCAGTACTTC.

This clone was recorded a few times. This sequence joins TRBV7-3 and TRBJ2-1; D may be TRBD2 (6 bases). V lost 4 bases to trimming and J lost 7 bases, with 8 bases between them. Per the germline V gene, CDR1 is SGHTA and CDR2 is FQGTGA. The CDR3 contains 12 residues. The DNA for the CDR3 is TGTGCCAGCAGCTCCGGGACTAATGAGCAGTTCTTC. Its protein is CASSSGTNEQFF.

This clone occurred a few times. The V gene is TRBV23-1, the J gene TRBJ2-5, with 9 bases that match TRBD2. TRBV23-1 counts as an open reading frame of uncertain function. The V gene end was trimmed by 9 bases and the J gene end by 7 bases; junction bases not matched to a gene: 18. The CDR3 extends over 16 amino acids. The CDR3 loop is CARPEGLAGVCGTQYF. DNA of the CDR3: TGCGCCAGGCCGGAGGGGTTAGCGGGAGTTTGTGGGACCCAGTACTTC.

The genes are TRBV2 and TRBJ1-2; TRBD1 aligns across 7 bases. After removal of 7 bases from V and 2 bases from J, the junction contained 13 bases not matched to a gene. The CDR3 contains 16 residues. CDR1 is SNHLY, CDR2 FYNNEI, per germline. The CDR3 DNA reads TGTGCCAGCATCCCACAGGCGGGACAGACCAACTATGGCTACACCTTC. This codes for CASIPQAGQTNYGYTF.

The V and J genes are TRBV6-6 and TRBJ2-7; perhaps TRBD1 as D (7 bases). CDR1 MNHNY and CDR2 SVGAGI come from the germline V gene (reference sequence). V was trimmed by 4 bases and J by 9 bases, leaving 19 bases between them. The CDR3 is 14 amino acids. As DNA, the CDR3 is TGTGCCAGCAGTTCGGAGGGGACAGACGTCGGGCAGTACTTC. The encoded protein is CASSSEGTDVGQYF.

The sample holds a few counts of this clone. The rearrangement links TRBV7-8 to TRBJ2-5, with D possibly TRBD1 on 5 matching bases. Trimming removed 5 bases at V and 5 bases at J, with 9 bases between. CDR3 length: 12 amino acids. Per the germline V gene, CDR1 is SGHVS and CDR2 is FQNEAQ. As DNA, the CDR3 is TGTGCCAGCAGCCACGCAGGGGAGACCCAGTACTTC. Residues: CASSHAGETQYF.

This clone has a handful of counts. This chain joins TRBV6-5 and TRBJ2-7, with TRBD1 identical over 7 bases. Germline-derived CDR1 and CDR2 are MNHEY and SVGAGI. V trimming: 6 bases; J trimming: 4 bases; junction bases outside the gene matches: 9. This CDR3 contains 14 residues. As DNA, the CDR3 is TGTGCCAGCAGCGCGCTGACAGGGACATACGAGCAGTACTTC. This codes for CASSALTGTYEQYF.

This clone showed up just a few times. V is TRBV19 and J is TRBJ1-2; 8 nucleotides match TRBD1. V was pared by 4 bases and J by 4 bases, with 2 bases of the junction left unmatched. From germline, CDR1 is LNHDA and CDR2 SQIVND (reference sequence). The CDR3 length is 13 residues. CDR3 sequence (DNA): TGTGCCAGTAGTAGGGACAGGACCTATGGCTACACCTTC. Translating it yields CASSRDRTYGYTF.

This clone was seen a few times. J is TRBJ1-5 and V is TRBV4-2; D gene uncertain. The CDR3 totals 16 residues. Germline V gene data show CDR1 as LGHNA and CDR2 as YNFKEQ. V lost 0 bases and J lost 0, with 9 bases in between. The CDR3 protein is CASSQEAGNSNQPQHF. In nucleotides, the CDR3 is TGTGCCAGCAGCCAAGAAGCCGGGAATAGCAATCAGCCCCAGCATTTT.

This clone has only a few counts. V gene TRBV6-5 combines with J gene TRBJ2-3; the match to TRBD2 covers 7 bases. Germline V lookup: CDR1 MNHEY, CDR2 SVGAGI. The CDR3 has 15 residues. V shed 2 bases, J shed 7 bases, and the junction held 9 bases outside the gene matches. The CDR3 DNA reads as TGTGCCAGCAGTTACCTCGGGAGGATCCCTTATACGCAGTATTTT. Protein sequence: CASSYLGRIPYTQYF.

This clone was detected only a few times. This chain links TRBV7-2 with TRBJ2-2; tentatively, D is TRBD1 (6 bases). Trimming pared 5 bases from V and 2 bases from J, leaving 15 bases between. The germline gives CDR1 SGHTA, CDR2 FQGNSA. The CDR3 spans 16 residues. Written as DNA, the CDR3 is TGTGCCAGCAGCCTTAGGGCACAGGGCAACACCGGGGAGCTGTTTTTT. Amino acid sequence: CASSLRAQGNTGELFF. The entire variable domain, with the rest obtained from reference TRBV7-2 and TRBJ2-2, is as follows: GAGVSQSPSNKVTEKGKDVELRCDPISGHTALYWYRQSLGQGLEFLIYFQGNSAPDKSGLPSDRFSAERTGGSVSTLTIQRTQQEDSAVYLCASSLRAQGNTGELFFGEGSRLTVL.